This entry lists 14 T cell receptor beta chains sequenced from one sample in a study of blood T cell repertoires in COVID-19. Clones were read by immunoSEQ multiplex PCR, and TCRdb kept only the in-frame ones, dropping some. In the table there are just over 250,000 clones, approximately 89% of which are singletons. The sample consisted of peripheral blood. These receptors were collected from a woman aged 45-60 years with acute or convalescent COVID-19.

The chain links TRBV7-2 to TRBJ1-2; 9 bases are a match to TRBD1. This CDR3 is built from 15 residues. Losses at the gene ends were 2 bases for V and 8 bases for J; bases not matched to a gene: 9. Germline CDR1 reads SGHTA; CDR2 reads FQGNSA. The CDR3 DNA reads TGTGCCAGCAGCTTACGGGGACAGGGAGTCGGCGGCTACACCTTC. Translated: CASSLRGQGVGGYTF.

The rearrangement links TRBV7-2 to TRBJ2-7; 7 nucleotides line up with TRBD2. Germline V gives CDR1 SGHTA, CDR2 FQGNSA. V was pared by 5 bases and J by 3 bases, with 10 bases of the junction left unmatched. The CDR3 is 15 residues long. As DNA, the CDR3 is TGTGCCAGCAGCGCGGGGGTCGGGTTTGGCTACGAGCAGTACTTC. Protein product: CASSAGVGFGYEQYF.

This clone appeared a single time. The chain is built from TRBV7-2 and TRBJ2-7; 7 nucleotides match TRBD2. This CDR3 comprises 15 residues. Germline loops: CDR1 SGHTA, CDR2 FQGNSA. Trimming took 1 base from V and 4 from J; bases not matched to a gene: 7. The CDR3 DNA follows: TGTGCCAGCAGCTTAGAGGGGACTACAGGTTACGAGCAGTACTTC. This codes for CASSLEGTTGYEQYF.

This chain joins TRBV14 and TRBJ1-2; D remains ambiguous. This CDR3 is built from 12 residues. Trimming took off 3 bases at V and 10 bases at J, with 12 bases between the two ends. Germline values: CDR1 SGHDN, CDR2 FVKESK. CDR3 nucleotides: TGTGCCAGCAGCCAGTGGGAGTTTTCCTACACCTTC. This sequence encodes CASSQWEFSYTF.

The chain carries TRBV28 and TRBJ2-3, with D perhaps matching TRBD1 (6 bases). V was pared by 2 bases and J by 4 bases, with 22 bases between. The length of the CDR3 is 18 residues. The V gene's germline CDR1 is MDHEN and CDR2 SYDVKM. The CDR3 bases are TGTGCCAGCAGTTTACGGACCTTGGGGGCGCAAGGGTCAGATACGCAGTATTTT. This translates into CASSLRTLGAQGSDTQYF.

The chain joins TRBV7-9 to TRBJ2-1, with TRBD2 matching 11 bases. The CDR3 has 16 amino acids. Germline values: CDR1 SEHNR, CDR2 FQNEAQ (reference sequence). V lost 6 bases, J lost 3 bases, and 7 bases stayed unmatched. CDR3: CASSLSSGRIYNEQFF. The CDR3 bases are TGTGCCAGCAGTCTATCTAGCGGGAGGATCTACAATGAGCAGTTCTTC.

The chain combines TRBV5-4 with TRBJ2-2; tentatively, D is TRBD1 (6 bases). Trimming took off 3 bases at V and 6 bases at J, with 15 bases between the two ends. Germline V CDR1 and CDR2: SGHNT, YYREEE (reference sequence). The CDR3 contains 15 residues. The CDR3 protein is CASSSYREGAGELFF. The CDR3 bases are TGTGCCAGCAGCTCTTACAGGGAAGGGGCCGGGGAGCTGTTTTTT.

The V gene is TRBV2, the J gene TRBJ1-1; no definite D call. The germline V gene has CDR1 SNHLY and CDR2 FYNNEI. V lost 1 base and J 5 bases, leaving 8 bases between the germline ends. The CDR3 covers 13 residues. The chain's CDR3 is CASSEEPGTEAFF. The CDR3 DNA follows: TGTGCCAGCAGTGAAGAACCGGGGACTGAAGCTTTCTTT.

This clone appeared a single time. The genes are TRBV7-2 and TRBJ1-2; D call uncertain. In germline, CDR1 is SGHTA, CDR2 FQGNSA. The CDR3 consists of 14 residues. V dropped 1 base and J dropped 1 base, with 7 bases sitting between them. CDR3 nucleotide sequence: TGTGCCAGCAGCTTAGGACTGAGTAACTATGGCTACACCTTC. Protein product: CASSLGLSNYGYTF.

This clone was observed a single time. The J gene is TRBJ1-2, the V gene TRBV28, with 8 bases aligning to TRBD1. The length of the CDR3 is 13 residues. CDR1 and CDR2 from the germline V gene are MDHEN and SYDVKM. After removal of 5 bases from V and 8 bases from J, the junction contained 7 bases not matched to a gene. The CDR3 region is CASSPGQGDGYTF. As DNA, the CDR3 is TGTGCCAGCAGTCCCGGACAGGGCGACGGCTACACCTTC.

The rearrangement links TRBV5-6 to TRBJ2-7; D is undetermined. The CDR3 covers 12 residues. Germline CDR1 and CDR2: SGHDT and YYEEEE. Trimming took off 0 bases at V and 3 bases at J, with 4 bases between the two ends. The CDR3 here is CASSLASYEQYF. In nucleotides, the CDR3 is TGTGCCAGCAGCTTGGCCAGCTACGAGCAGTACTTC.

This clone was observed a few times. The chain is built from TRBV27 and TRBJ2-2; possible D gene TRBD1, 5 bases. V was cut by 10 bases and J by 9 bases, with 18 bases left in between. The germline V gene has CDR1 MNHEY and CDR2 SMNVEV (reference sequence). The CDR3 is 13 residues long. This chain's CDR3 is CATSTSPGRELFF. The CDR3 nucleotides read TGTGCCACGTCGACTTCTCCAGGGCGGGAGCTGTTTTTT.

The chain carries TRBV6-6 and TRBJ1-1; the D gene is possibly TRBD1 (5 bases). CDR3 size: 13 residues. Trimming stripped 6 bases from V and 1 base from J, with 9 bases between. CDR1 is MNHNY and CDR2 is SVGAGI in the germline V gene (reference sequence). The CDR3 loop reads CASSTTGNTEAFF. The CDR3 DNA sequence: TGTGCCAGCAGCACAACAGGGAACACTGAAGCTTTCTTT.

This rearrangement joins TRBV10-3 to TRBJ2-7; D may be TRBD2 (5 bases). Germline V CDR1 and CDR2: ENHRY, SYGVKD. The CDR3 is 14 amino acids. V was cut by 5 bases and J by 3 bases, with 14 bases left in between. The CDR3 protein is CAISPPDSIYEQYF. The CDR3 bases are TGTGCCATCAGTCCTCCGGACTCGATCTACGAGCAGTACTTC.